This T cell receptor (beta chain) was captured by sequencing in a study of regulatory T cells in long-lasting Graves disease. Whole-study findings and limits: Clonotypes that were public and shared totalled approximately 3,000 in persistent patients versus 750 to 1,000 in new patients.

This clonotype was observed a few times. What it binds is not known. Germline is not matched at one junction end, which may reflect a read error. The length of the CDR3 is 13 residues. Time point: newly diagnosed GD, antithyroid drugs for less than 3 months. PBMC RNA was the source of the TCR library. The collection involved drawing 8 to 9 milliliters of peripheral blood into EDTA tubes. Relying on iRepertoire HTBI primers and Arm-PCR of CDR3 regions, the team built TCR beta libraries. TCRdb reprocessed the multiplex PCR reads with MiXCR, giving one entry per CDR3 protein. The sample yields 450,000 to 650,000 distinct CDR3 sequences, about 16% seen once. This sample was also put to use in a study of T cells in Graves' hyperthyroidism and ophthalmopathy. That source adds: In the first-round RT-PCR of the TCR CDR3, the HTBI primer set was used.

The J gene is TRBJ1-1, the V gene TRBV12-3 or TRBV12-4, with unresolved D. The receptor comes from a woman in her forties or fifties with Graves disease. Sequenced here: peripheral blood mononuclear cells (PBMCs), sampled at new diagnosis, from a patient treated with antithyroid drugs. The CDR3 protein is CASGLIRNTEAFF. CDR3 DNA: TGTGCCAGCGGTTTGATACGTAACACTGAAGCTTTCTTT.